One sample yielded the 20 T cell receptor beta chains listed below, sequenced in a study of T cell repertoires in cytomegalovirus infection. One entry per CDR3 protein, called by TCRdb with MiXCR from the reads. The table lists 90,000 to 110,000 distinct CDR3 sequences, around 28% of them singletons, with about 81% in the top ten. Their target antigens are unknown. The starting material was CD8+ T cells from cultured PBMCs, obtained from culture after CMV antigen stimulation. The receptor set was obtained from a human donor in good health (CMV status not recorded). Some clones in this sample may be carry-over from other donors' samples.

The chain links TRBV7-9 to TRBJ2-7; 7 bases match TRBD1. V trimming: 5 bases; J trimming: 7 bases; junction bases outside the gene matches: 5. The CDR3 covers 12 residues. CDR1 and CDR2 from the germline V gene are SEHNR and FQNEAQ (reference sequence). CDR3 loop: CASSLGTEEQYF. CDR3 nucleotides: TGTGCCAGCAGCCTCGGGACAGAGGAGCAGTACTTC.

The chain is built from TRBV5-4 and TRBJ2-1; 12 bases agree with TRBD1. CDR3 length: 14 amino acids. V gave up 5 bases and J gave up 8 bases; unmatched junction bases: 5. Germline V CDR1 and CDR2: SGHNT, YYREEE (reference sequence). CDR3 region: CASSTGTGGHEQFF. The CDR3 nucleotides are TGTGCCAGCAGTACCGGGACAGGGGGCCATGAGCAGTTCTTC.

V gene TRBV3-1 combines with J gene TRBJ1-4, with unresolved D. In germline, CDR1 is LGHDT, CDR2 YNNKEL (reference sequence). The CDR3 is 15 amino acids. V was clipped by 6 bases and J by 5 bases, with 16 bases between them. The CDR3 reads CASSTPRTGNEKLFF. CDR3 in DNA: TGTGCCAGCAGTACCCCGAGGACCGGAAATGAAAAACTGTTTTTT.

The gene calls are TRBV3-1 and TRBJ1-1, with D tentatively TRBD1 (5 bases). With 1 base removed from V and 0 bases from J, the gap between germline ends came to 12 bases. CDR3 length equals 16 residues. The germline CDR1 and CDR2 sequences are LGHDT and YNNKEL (reference sequence). The CDR3 region is CASSQGVGTLNTEAFF. In nucleotides, the CDR3 is TGTGCCAGCAGCCAAGGTGTTGGGACCCTGAACACTGAAGCTTTCTTT.

In this sample, this clonotype turned up a few times. This chain uses TRBV6-1 with TRBJ2-7; 8 nucleotides line up with TRBD2. From germline, CDR1 is MNHNS and CDR2 SASEGT. The CDR3 loop spans 15 amino acids. The J segment lost 0 bases and the V segment lost 10 bases, leaving 11 bases of the junction unmatched. The CDR3 protein is CATGGGGMSSYEQYF. The CDR3 DNA is TGTGCCACCGGGGGGGGGGGAATGAGCTCCTACGAGCAGTACTTC.

The J gene is TRBJ2-2, the V gene TRBV11-2; D is unresolved. V was pared by 2 bases and J by 7 bases, with 8 bases between. The CDR3 has 13 amino acids. Germline values: CDR1 SGHAT, CDR2 FQNNGV. The CDR3 region is CASSLLNGGELFF. CDR3 nucleotides: TGTGCCAGCAGCTTACTGAATGGCGGGGAGCTGTTTTTT.

The gene calls are TRBV27 and TRBJ2-7; no clear D. Trimming removed 2 bases from V and 2 bases from J, with 7 bases in between. The CDR3 loop spans 13 amino acids. Per germline, CDR1 MNHEY and CDR2 SMNVEV (reference sequence). CDR3 residues: CASSLQLTYEQYF. Here the CDR3 DNA reads TGTGCCAGCAGTTTACAGTTAACCTACGAGCAGTACTTC.

This clonotype was counted only a few times. CDR3 residues: CASARGTEQYF. The CDR3 coding sequence is TGTGCCAGCGCACGGGGTACCGAGCAGTACTTC. The chain employs TRBV27 and TRBJ2-7; tentatively, D is TRBD2 (5 bases). With 8 bases removed from V and 6 bases from J, the gap between germline ends came to 11 bases. Per germline, CDR1 MNHEY and CDR2 SMNVEV (reference sequence). This CDR3 is built from 11 residues.

The sample holds many counts of this clonotype. This sequence joins TRBV7-2 and TRBJ2-5, with TRBD2 matching over 13 bases. Germline V gene lookup returns CDR1 SGHTA and CDR2 FQGNSA. The CDR3 consists of 22 residues. The CDR3 protein is CAAPLANRTSGGRGIPQETQYF. The CDR3 bases are TGTGCGGCTCCGCTGGCCAACCGGACTAGCGGGGGTAGGGGCATACCCCAAGAGACCCAGTACTTC.

This clonotype has more than one count but fewer than ten. The gene calls are TRBV5-6 and TRBJ1-1, with TRBD1 as a possible D gene (6 bases). The germline V gene encodes CDR1 SGHDT and CDR2 YYEEEE. The CDR3 covers 14 residues. Trimming stripped 4 bases from V and 0 bases from J, with 10 bases between. CDR3 DNA sequence: TGTGCCAGCAGCCAGGGGATATTGAACACTGAAGCTTTCTTT. It translates to CASSQGILNTEAFF.

This clonotype has more than one count but fewer than ten. The rearrangement links TRBV7-9 to TRBJ2-1; 10 positions agree with TRBD1. The V gene end was trimmed by 4 bases and the J gene end by 6 bases; junction bases not matched to a gene: 6. Germline V gives CDR1 SEHNR, CDR2 FQNEAQ (reference sequence). The CDR3 runs to 15 residues. The CDR3 reads CASSSPWDRGNEQFF. The CDR3 nucleotides are TGTGCCAGCAGCTCTCCCTGGGACAGGGGCAATGAGCAGTTCTTC.

This clonotype was seen a handful of times. The rearrangement uses TRBV7-9 and TRBJ1-1; TRBD1 matches 7 bases. The germline CDR1 and CDR2 sequences are SEHNR and FQNEAQ (reference sequence). The CDR3 has 15 amino acids. J gave up 0 bases and V 4 bases, and 5 bases lay outside the gene matches. As DNA, the CDR3 is TGTGCCAGCAGCTACGCCGGGACAGTGAACACTGAAGCTTTCTTT. This sequence encodes CASSYAGTVNTEAFF.

This clonotype has just a few counts. This chain connects TRBV7-6 to TRBJ2-3, with D perhaps matching TRBD2 (6 bases). Germline V CDR1 and CDR2: SGHVS, FNYEAQ. V was pared by 5 bases and J by 6 bases, with 18 bases between. CDR3 length equals 15 residues. The CDR3 DNA follows: TGTGCCAGCAGCAGTGGGGGGTTCCTTGGGGATACGCAGTATTTT. Its protein product is CASSSGGFLGDTQYF.

The chain has TRBV28 and TRBJ2-1, with 13 bases identical to TRBD2. V was clipped by 3 bases and J by 5 bases; unmatched bases: 13. Germline-derived CDR1 and CDR2 are MDHEN and SYDVKM. CDR3 length: 19 residues. CDR3 region: CASSFLLTGTSGVNNEQFF. The CDR3 DNA reads as TGTGCCAGCAGTTTCCTCCTCACCGGGACTAGCGGGGTCAACAATGAGCAGTTCTTC.

The genes are TRBV5-4 and TRBJ2-5, with D unresolved. Trimming stripped 3 bases from V and 3 bases from J, with 6 bases between. Per the germline V gene, CDR1 is SGHNT and CDR2 is YYREEE (reference sequence). The CDR3 has 12 residues. The CDR3 bases are TGTGCCAGCAGCTATAGTGAAGAGACCCAGTACTTC. Translated, it gives CASSYSEETQYF.

The chain combines TRBV7-6 with TRBJ2-4; D is possibly TRBD1 (5 bases). Germline lookup yields CDR1 SGHVS and CDR2 FNYEAQ. The V and J ends lost 4 bases and 8 bases respectively, with 9 bases between them. The CDR3 covers 12 residues. The CDR3 is CASSSRVDIQYF. The CDR3 bases are TGTGCCAGCAGCTCCAGGGTCGACATTCAGTACTTC.

This clonotype was recorded many times. V gene TRBV7-8 combines with J gene TRBJ2-1; D unresolved. The germline gives CDR1 SGHVS, CDR2 FQNEAQ. The ends were cut back, 3 bases at V and 6 bases at J, with 6 bases in the middle. The CDR3 runs to 12 residues. Here the CDR3 reads CASSFWGNEQFF. The CDR3 region has the DNA TGTGCCAGCAGCTTTTGGGGCAATGAGCAGTTCTTC.

The chain uses TRBV9 and TRBJ1-1; D gene unclear. CDR1 is SGDLS and CDR2 is YYNGEE in the germline V gene. V gave up 0 bases and J gave up 0 bases, with 9 bases separating them. The CDR3 is 15 residues long. Here the CDR3 reads CASSVVGGLNTEAFF. For the CDR3, the DNA is TGTGCCAGCAGCGTAGTAGGAGGGTTGAACACTGAAGCTTTCTTT.

This clonotype was seen many times. The V call is TRBV28, the J call TRBJ2-2; D perhaps matches TRBD1 (6 bases). Trimming took 3 bases from V and 6 from J, leaving 14 bases between them. The V gene's germline CDR1 is MDHEN and CDR2 SYDVKM. The CDR3 consists of 15 residues. This chain's CDR3 is CASSFLQGWAGELFF. The CDR3 DNA reads as TGTGCCAGCAGTTTTTTACAGGGATGGGCCGGGGAGCTGTTTTTT.

This clonotype was recorded many times. The V and J genes are TRBV28 and TRBJ2-3; 8 bases agree with TRBD2. V shed 6 bases, J shed 3 bases, and the junction held 14 bases outside the gene matches. The CDR3 runs 17 residues. Germline CDR1 and CDR2: MDHEN and SYDVKM. DNA of the CDR3: TGTGCCAGCAGCCCAGGACTAGCCTCAGGGTTTACAGATACGCAGTATTTT. This encodes CASSPGLASGFTDTQYF.